Below, 3 T cell receptor beta chains from the same sample are listed, as sequenced in a study of cytomegalovirus exposure and HLA in healthy donors. The PCR used 60 Vbeta and 13 Jbeta primers. The data were produced by immunoSEQ multiplex PCR, yet TCRdb's version contains in-frame clones alone and is incomplete. The table has some 130,000 clones, over 60% seen once. Sample: PBMCs. The receptors shown here come from a man younger than 45 in good health and CMV-seronegative.

In its sample, this clone was seen once. V gene TRBV19 combines with J gene TRBJ1-1; 7 positions agree with TRBD1. The V gene end was trimmed by 5 bases and the J gene end by 0 bases; junction bases not matched to a gene: 3. Germline lookup yields CDR1 LNHDA and CDR2 SQIVND (reference sequence). This CDR3 has 14 residues. CDR3 loop: CASSYRGMNTEAFF. CDR3 in DNA: TGTGCCAGTAGTTACAGGGGTATGAACACTGAAGCTTTCTTT.

This clone came up once. The chain uses TRBV5-1 and TRBJ2-2, with 8 bases lining up with TRBD2. The germline CDR1 and CDR2 sequences are SGHRS and YFSETQ. This CDR3 region has 15 residues. Trimming cost V 0 bases and J 6 bases; bases outside gene matches: 4. CDR3 sequence: CASSLATGGPGELFF. The CDR3 bases are TGCGCCAGCAGCTTGGCCACGGGGGGGCCCGGGGAGCTGTTTTTT.

This clone came up a few times. The V call is TRBV4-2, the J call TRBJ2-1; 13 nucleotides align to TRBD2. Germline lookup yields CDR1 LGHNA and CDR2 YNFKEQ. The V gene end was trimmed by 0 bases and the J gene end by 4 bases; junction bases not matched to a gene: 3. The CDR3 totals 17 residues. CDR3 protein: CASSQERLAGGYNEQFF. The CDR3 bases are TGTGCCAGCAGCCAAGAACGACTAGCGGGAGGTTACAATGAGCAGTTCTTC.